This entry concerns a single TCR beta chain. This clone was recorded once. The antigen this receptor binds is unknown. The record has no base qualities; no much larger clone is one base away. The library was produced with the immunoSEQ multiplex PCR assay. In most patients, genomic DNA was isolated using the Qiagen DNeasy Blood and Tissue Kit and sent frozen to Adaptive Biotechnologies for TCR sequencing. Adaptive Biotechnologies carried out high-throughput TCR-beta CDR3 sequencing of genomic DNA for most patients. On the study's bioinformatics: TCR sequencing data for roughly 18 patients were retrieved from Adaptive's ImmunoSEQ software; a few other patients were processed with MiXCR and VDJtools. To correct CD4 versus CD8 sorting errors, sequences present in both subsets at a frequency ratio below 5:1 were removed. Because the origin of CDR3 nucleotide sequences shared between donor and recipient could not be assigned, those sequences were removed. Alloreactive clones required at least 2-fold expansion over unstimulated cells and minimum CFSE-low frequency of 0.002% (template counts) or 0.001% (read counts). Clones detected in sequenced pre-transplant spleen, lymph node, or MLR CFSE-low populations of the donor or recipient were defined as mappable. Cumulative frequency of alloreactive clones was calculated as a percentage of all sequences weighted by copy number. The source is immuneACCESS, and TCRdb retained only in-frame sequences with V and J called. Part of the clones is not carried over; for the studies checked, unresolved V genes explain less than half of this, and the remainder is unexplained. The V and J calls and clone size come from that table; D and trimming were worked out from the DNA. Present in this sample are approximately 50,000 clones, around 85% of which were seen just once. 0.46% of the sample rests with the top ten.

This sample is part of a study of graft-versus-host responses after intestinal transplantation (dated by TCRdb to the early 2020s). Regarding the research as a whole: The transplants that recipients received were multivisceral, liver-intestinal, or isolated intestinal. Anti-thymocyte globulin induction was given to all recipients, followed by maintenance tacrolimus and steroids for about 3 years. Bulk TCR-beta CDR3 sequencing was used to track graft-versus-host and host-versus-graft alloreactive T cell clones in the graft, circulation and bone marrow after intestinal transplantation. To identify alloreactive clones, pre-transplant mixed lymphocyte reaction products were sequenced and compared with unstimulated pre-transplant donor and recipient T cells. A cohort of approximately 23 intestinal transplant recipients, including one retransplant, was enrolled, and a few patients lacking pretransplant specimens were excluded. A peak of at least 4% donor T cells among recipient peripheral blood mononuclear cells was the definition used for donor T cell macrochimerism. Instead of going to the commercial service, samples from a few later patients were sequenced in-house on an Illumina MiSeq and processed with MiXCR. The study at large found these results: Early after transplant, peak levels of circulating GvH clones were associated with declines in HvG clones. GvH clones turned up in recipient bone marrow, with some appearing earlier in ileal mucosa or blood, a pattern consistent with an intestinal mucosal origin. Patients with donor T cell macrochimerism had high GvH to HvG T cell clonal ratios in their allografts. The conclusions were limited by the relatively low number and heterogeneity of the intestinal transplant patients.

V lost 3 bases and J lost 2 bases; the stretch between them is 10 bases long. The germline V gene encodes CDR1 WSHSY and CDR2 SAAADI. From its cysteine to its phenylalanine, the CDR3 spans 14 amino acids. The read is trimmed to its CDR3 DNA, 42 bases read in frame from base 1. The time point label corresponds to: cells obtained before transplantation from donor or recipient. CD3+CD4+ and CD3+CD8+ populations were FACS-sorted from unstimulated pre-transplant donor and recipient cells taken from spleen or lymph nodes. The chain was built from TRBV10-2 and TRBJ1-2; there is no confident call for the D gene. Sequences were derived from unstimulated CD4+ T cells sorted from spleen or lymph node cells, sampled before transplant. This TCR was sampled from a human donor who was the organ donor for an intestinal transplant. The CDR3 amino acid sequence is: CASSESVSNYGYTF. The nucleotides read TGCGCCAGCAGTGAATCAGTGAGCAACTATGGCTACACCTTC.